This entry features one TCR beta chain sequence. This sample is part of a study of blood T cell repertoires in COVID-19. Across the study: Italy, Spain and the United States were the sources of the convalescent and acute COVID-19 samples. From T cells, B-cell-depleted T cells, or PBMCs came the material, which was cDNA or gDNA.

V was pared by 1 base and J by 1 base, with 5 bases of the junction left unmatched. Germline CDR1 and CDR2: SQVTM and ANQGSEA. This CDR3 spans 15 amino acids. Seattle patients were enrolled during active infection and followed longitudinally. In the study's own analysis: Reference gene primers were amplified, and this amplification served to estimate nucleated cell counts. Profiling relied on immunoSEQ multiplex PCR, and the TCRdb table lists in-frame clones only, not all of them. V, J and clone size were drawn from that table, and D and trimming were deduced from the DNA. The sample has over 100,000 clones, roughly 91% seen once.

The sequence came from a man aged 60 to 75 with COVID-19, enrolled during active disease. Sequenced sample: peripheral blood. This chain uses TRBV29-1 with TRBJ2-3; TRBD2 matches at 7 bases. CDR3 coding DNA: TGCAGCGTTGAAGTGCTAGCGGCCCGCACAGATACGCAGTATTTT. Translated, it gives CSVEVLAARTDTQYF.